The clone carrying this T cell receptor beta chain turned up a few times. This sample stems from a study of long-term antiretroviral therapy in people with HIV. immunoSEQ v3.0 was run at survey level. Method: immunoSEQ multiplex PCR; TCRdb's copy keeps in-frame clones and lacks some. The sample includes 30,000 or so clones, around 85% of them seen just once. V lost 0 bases, J lost 2 bases, and 8 bases lay in between. Germline V lookup: CDR1 SGDLS, CDR2 YYNGEE. This CDR3 is built from 15 residues. Sample: unsorted PBMCs, taken 3 years after starting antiretroviral therapy. The genes are TRBV9 and TRBJ2-2; tentatively, D is TRBD1 (5 bases). This clonotype originated in a man in his forties with HIV. CDR3 bases: TGTGCCAGCAGCGTAGGGGGCCGAAACACCGGGGAGCTGTTTTTT. Amino acid sequence: CASSVGGRNTGELFF.